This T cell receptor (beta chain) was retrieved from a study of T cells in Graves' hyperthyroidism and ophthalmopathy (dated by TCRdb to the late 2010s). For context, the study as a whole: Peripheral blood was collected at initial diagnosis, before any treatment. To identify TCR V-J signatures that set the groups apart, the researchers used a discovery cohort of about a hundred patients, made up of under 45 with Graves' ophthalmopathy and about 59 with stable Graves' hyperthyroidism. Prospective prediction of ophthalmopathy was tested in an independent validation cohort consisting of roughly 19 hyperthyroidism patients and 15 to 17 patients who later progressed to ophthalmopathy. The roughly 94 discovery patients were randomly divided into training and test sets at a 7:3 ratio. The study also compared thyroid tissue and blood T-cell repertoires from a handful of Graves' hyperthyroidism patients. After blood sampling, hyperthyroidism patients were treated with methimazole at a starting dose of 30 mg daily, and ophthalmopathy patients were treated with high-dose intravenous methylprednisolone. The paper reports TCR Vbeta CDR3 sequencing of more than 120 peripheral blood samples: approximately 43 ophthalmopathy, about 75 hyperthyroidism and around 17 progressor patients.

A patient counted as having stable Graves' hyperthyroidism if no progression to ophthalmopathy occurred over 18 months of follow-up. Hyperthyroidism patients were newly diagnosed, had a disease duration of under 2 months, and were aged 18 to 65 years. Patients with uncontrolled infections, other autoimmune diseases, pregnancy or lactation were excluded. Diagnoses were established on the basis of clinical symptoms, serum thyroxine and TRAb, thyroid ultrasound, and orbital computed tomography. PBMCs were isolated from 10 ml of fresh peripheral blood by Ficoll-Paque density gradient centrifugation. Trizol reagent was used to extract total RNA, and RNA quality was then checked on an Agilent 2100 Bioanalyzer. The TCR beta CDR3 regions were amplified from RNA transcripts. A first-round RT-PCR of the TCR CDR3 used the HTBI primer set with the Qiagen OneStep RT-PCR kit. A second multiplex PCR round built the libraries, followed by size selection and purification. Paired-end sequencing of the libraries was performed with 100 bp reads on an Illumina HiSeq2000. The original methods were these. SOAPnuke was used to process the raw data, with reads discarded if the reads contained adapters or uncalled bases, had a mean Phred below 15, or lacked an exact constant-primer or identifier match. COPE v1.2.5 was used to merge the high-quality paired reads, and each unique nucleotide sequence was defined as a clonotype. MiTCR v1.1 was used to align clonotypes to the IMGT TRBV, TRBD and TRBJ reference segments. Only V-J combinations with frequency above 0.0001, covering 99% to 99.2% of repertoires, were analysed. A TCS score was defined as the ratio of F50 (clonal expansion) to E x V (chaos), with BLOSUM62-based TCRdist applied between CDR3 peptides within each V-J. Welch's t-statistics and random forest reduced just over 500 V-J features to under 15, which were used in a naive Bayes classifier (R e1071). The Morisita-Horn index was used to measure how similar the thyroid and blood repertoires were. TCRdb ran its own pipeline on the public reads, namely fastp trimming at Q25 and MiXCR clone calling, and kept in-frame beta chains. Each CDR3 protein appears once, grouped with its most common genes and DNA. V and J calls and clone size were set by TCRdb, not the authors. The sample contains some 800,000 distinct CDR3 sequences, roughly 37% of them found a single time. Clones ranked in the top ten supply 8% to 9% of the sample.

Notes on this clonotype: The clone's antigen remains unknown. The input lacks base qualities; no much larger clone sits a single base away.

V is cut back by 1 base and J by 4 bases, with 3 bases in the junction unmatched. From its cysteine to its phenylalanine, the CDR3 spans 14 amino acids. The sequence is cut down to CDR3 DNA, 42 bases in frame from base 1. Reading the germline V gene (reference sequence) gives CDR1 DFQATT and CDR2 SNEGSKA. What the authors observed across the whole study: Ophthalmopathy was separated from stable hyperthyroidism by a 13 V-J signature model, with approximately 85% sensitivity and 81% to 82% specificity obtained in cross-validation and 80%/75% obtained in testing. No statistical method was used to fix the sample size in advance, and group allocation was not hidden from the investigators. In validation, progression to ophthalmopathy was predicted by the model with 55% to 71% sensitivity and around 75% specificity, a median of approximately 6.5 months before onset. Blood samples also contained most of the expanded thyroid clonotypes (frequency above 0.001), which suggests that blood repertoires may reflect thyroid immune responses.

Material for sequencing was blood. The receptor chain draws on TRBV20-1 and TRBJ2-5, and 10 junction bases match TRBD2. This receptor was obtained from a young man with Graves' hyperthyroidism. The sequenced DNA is TGCAGTGCTAGAGTGCTAGCGGGAGTAGAGACCCAGTACTTC. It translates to CSARVLAGVETQYF.